The source of this TCR beta chain is a study of cytomegalovirus exposure and HLA in healthy donors. Findings and limits, study-wide: Many donors carried some public TCRs, although rarity characterized most TCR sequences. In terms of immune exposure information, only CMV serostatus was available. Most likely, a cluster of highly shared sequence variants arose as a sequencing artifact.

Regarding this clone: Its target is not known.

Primers: 60 Vbeta forward and 13 Jbeta reverse. Some clones are missing from TCRdb's copy, which holds only in-frame ones; the method was immunoSEQ multiplex PCR. The table counts roughly 57,000 clones; around an eighth lies in the top ten. The CDR3 consists of 14 residues. The germline CDR1 and CDR2 sequences are LGHNT and FRNRAP. V shed 5 bases and J 5 bases; nucleotides not matched to a gene: 6. This rearrangement joins TRBV12-5 to TRBJ2-5, with 9 bases that match TRBD2. Sequenced input: PBMCs. This clonotype was sampled from a man aged 18 to 29 in good health and CMV-seropositive. CDR3 residues: CASGPGTSIETQYF. The CDR3 DNA is TGTGCTAGTGGTCCCGGGACTAGCATCGAGACCCAGTACTTC. Complete variable domain (other parts from reference TRBV12-5 and TRBJ2-5): DARVTQTPRHKVTEMGQEVTMRCQPILGHNTVFWYRQTMMQGLELLAYFRNRAPLDDSGMPKDRFSAEMPDATLATLKIQPSEPRDSAVYFCASGPGTSIETQYFGPGTRLLVL.